A selection of T cell receptor beta chains follows, all from one sample in a study of cytomegalovirus exposure and HLA in healthy donors. Libraries were prepared by immunoSEQ multiplex PCR; TCRdb keeps only in-frame clonotypes and omits some of them. The sample holds roughly 34,000 clones, 60% to 80% seen once. Source material: PBMCs. The receptors shown here come from a man aged 30 to 45 in good health and CMV-seronegative. The CDR3 runs from the conserved cysteine through the conserved F or W. D genes are given only for firm matches. The size field is filled for only some rows; it gives once, few, many or a size class.

D	V	size	J	CDR3	DNA
TRBD1	TRBV7-6	-	TRBJ1-5	CASSSGTGPNQPQHF	TGTGCCAGCAGCTCAGGGACAGGACCGAATCAGCCCCAGCATTTT
TRBD2	TRBV15	-	TRBJ2-3	CATSRGAGGDTQYF	TGTGCCACCAGCAGAGGGGCGGGAGGGGATACGCAGTATTTT
TRBD1	TRBV5-1	-	TRBJ2-5	CASSGGTGGYQETQYF	TGCGCCAGCAGCGGTGGGACAGGGGGCTACCAAGAGACCCAGTACTTC
TRBD1	TRBV6-5	-	TRBJ1-2	CASSYTGTGIGYTF	TGTGCCAGCAGTTACACCGGGACAGGGATTGGCTACACCTTC
-	TRBV29-1	-	TRBJ2-5	CSVLSGEIGETQYF	TGCAGCGTACTCTCGGGAGAGATAGGGGAGACCCAGTACTTC
TRBD2	TRBV10-3	-	TRBJ2-1	CAISEGLARQFF	TGTGCCATCAGTGAGGGACTAGCGCGACAGTTCTTC
TRBD2	TRBV4-2	-	TRBJ2-7	CASSDETSGKVYEQYF	TGTGCCAGCAGCGACGAGACTAGCGGGAAAGTCTACGAGCAGTACTTC
-	TRBV14	few	TRBJ1-2	CASSPQQFYGYTF	TGTGCCAGCAGCCCACAACAGTTCTATGGCTACACCTTC
-	TRBV5-1	few	TRBJ2-1	CASSAITGQVYNEQFF	TGCGCCAGCAGCGCCATTACAGGGCAAGTCTACAATGAGCAGTTCTTC
-	TRBV19	few	TRBJ1-6	CASSIDRADGNSPLHF	TGTGCCAGTAGTATAGATCGCGCCGATGGTAATTCACCCCTCCACTTT
-	TRBV4-3	-	TRBJ2-2	CASSQDYDTGELFF	TGCGCCAGCAGCCAAGATTATGACACCGGGGAGCTGTTTTTT
-	TRBV2	few	TRBJ1-1	CASSGVGAPEAFF	TGTGCCAGCAGTGGCGTTGGGGCTCCTGAAGCTTTCTTT
-	TRBV7-9	-	TRBJ1-1	CASRTTANTEAFF	TGTGCCAGCAGAACAACAGCGAACACTGAAGCTTTCTTT
TRBD2	TRBV6-6	-	TRBJ2-1	CASSGMLADTYNEQFF	TGTGCCAGCAGTGGGATGCTAGCGGATACCTACAATGAGCAGTTCTTC
-	TRBV28	-	TRBJ1-5	CASSYPGGSNQPQHF	TGTGCCAGCAGTTACCCGGGGGGTAGCAATCAGCCCCAGCATTTT
-	TRBV5-1	-	TRBJ1-2	CASSLGQSYGYTF	TGCGCCAGCAGCTTAGGACAGTCCTATGGCTACACCTTC
TRBD1	TRBV28	-	TRBJ1-4	CASSSSGQALKLFF	TGTGCCAGCAGTTCATCGGGACAGGCGTTGAAACTGTTTTTT
TRBD1	TRBV7-2	-	TRBJ1-2	CASSSRRQGVDGYTF	TGTGCCAGCAGCTCCCGAAGACAGGGAGTAGATGGCTACACCTTC
TRBD1	TRBV4-1	few	TRBJ2-5	CASSQDTGGRETQYF	TGCGCCAGCAGCCAAGACACAGGGGGAAGGGAGACCCAGTACTTC